This paragraph covers one T cell receptor beta chain sequence. The antigen is unknown. Germline-derived CDR1 and CDR2 are LGHDT and YNNKEL (reference sequence). The V gene end was trimmed by 4 bases and the J gene end by 8 bases; junction bases not matched to a gene: 5. This CDR3 region has 13 residues. The data are from a study of identical twins. TCRdb re-called the 5' RACE reads with MiXCR, one entry per CDR3 protein. The sample consists of around 1.7 million distinct CDR3 sequences, about 31% of them appearing once. Findings and caveats of the study: Clonotypes of the beta chain that were abundant in cord blood carried fewer insertions (memory repertoires showed none). Alpha sequences that were out-of-frame and twin-shared showed an excess of low generation probability.

The chain recombines TRBV3-1 with TRBJ1-2; 9 positions match TRBD1. The source is a newborn girl in good health. The material sequenced was cord blood. The CDR3 here is CASSRDRDRGYTF. The DNA of the CDR3 is TGTGCCAGCAGCCGGGACAGGGATAGAGGCTACACCTTC.